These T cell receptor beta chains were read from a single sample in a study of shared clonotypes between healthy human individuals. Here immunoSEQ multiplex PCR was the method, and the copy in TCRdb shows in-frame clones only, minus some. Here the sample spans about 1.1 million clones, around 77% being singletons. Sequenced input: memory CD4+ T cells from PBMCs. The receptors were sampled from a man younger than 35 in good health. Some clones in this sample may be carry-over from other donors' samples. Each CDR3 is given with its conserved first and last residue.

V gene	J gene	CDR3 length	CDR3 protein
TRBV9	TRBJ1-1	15	CASTRGGQRNAEAFF
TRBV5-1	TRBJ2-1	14	CASSGQGANNEQFF
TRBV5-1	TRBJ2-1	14	CASSLDLGRVEQFF
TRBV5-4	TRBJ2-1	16	CASSPGFAGRQNEQFF
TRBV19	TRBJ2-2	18	CASKTLTVGHRNTGELFF
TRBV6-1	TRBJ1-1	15	CASSSHRDGNTEAFF
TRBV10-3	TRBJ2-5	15	CAISGGGPPHMTQYF
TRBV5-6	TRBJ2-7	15	CASSSRTGYSYEQYF
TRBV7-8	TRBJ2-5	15	CASSLLRPGGETQYF
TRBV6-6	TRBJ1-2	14	CASSYNGQTFGYTF
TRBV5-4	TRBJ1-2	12	CASSRDRYGYTF
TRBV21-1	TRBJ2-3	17	CASSKADRGHRKDTQYF
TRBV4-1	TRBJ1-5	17	CASSQDIRPDSNQPQHF
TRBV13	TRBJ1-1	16	CASSSQTGGRFGEAFF
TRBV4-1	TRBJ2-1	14	CASSPTGPANEQFF
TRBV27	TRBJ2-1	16	CASSLRTGLGPNEQFF
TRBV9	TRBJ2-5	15	CASSVGDRGWETQYF
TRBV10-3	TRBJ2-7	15	CAISESTSKNYEQYF
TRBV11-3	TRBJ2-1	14	CASSREGTYNEQFF
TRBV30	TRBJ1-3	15	CAWSTAFSSGNTIYF
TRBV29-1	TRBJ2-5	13	CSVKDRALETQYF
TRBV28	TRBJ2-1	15	CASSFRSGSSYEQFF
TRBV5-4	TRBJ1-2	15	CASSLGGARDYGYTF
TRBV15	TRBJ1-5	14	CATSSVRGDQPQHF
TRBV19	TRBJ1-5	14	CASTLTGGNQPQHF
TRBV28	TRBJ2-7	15	CASSSPERASYEQYF
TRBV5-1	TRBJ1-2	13	CASNFNGDSGYTF
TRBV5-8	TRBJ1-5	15	CASSSGYNSNQPQHF
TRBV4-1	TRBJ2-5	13	CASSQVVVETQYF
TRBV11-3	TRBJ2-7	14	CASSLTGKSYEQYF
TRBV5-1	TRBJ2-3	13	CASSWEGADTQYF
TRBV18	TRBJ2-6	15	CASSSNTAGANVLTF
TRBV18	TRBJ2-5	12	CASSPAGETQYF
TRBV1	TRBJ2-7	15	CTSSPAGEATYEQYF
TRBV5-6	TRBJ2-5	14	CASSPTDPEETQYF
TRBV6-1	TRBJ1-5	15	CASSERVWDGQPQHF
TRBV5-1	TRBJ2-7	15	CASSLVPDRVYEQYF